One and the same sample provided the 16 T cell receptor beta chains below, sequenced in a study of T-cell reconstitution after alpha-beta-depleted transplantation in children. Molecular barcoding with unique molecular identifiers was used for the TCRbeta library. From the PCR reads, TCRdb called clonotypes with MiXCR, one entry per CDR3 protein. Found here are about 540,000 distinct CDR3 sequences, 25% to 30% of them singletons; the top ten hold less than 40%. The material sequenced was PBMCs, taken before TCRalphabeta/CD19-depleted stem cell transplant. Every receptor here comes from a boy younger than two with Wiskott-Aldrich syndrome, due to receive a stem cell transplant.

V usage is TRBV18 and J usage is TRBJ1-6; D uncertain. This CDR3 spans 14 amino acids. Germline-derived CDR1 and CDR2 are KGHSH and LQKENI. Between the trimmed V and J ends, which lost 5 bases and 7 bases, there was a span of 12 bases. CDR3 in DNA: TGTGCCAGCTCAAAACTGAGTCTCAATTCACCCCTCCACTTT. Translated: CASSKLSLNSPLHF. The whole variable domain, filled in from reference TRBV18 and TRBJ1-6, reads NAGVMQNPRHLVRRRGQEARLRCSPMKGHSHVYWYRQLPEEGLKFMVYLQKENIIDESGMPKERFSAEFPKEGPSILRIQQVVRGDSAAYFCASSKLSLNSPLHFGNGTRLTVT.

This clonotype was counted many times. The DNA of the CDR3 is TGCGCCAGCAGCTTGGGCAGGGCGGAGGAGACCCAGTACTTC. Protein product: CASSLGRAEETQYF. The rearrangement uses TRBV5-1 and TRBJ2-5; maybe TRBD1 (5 bases). Germline-derived CDR1 and CDR2 are SGHRS and YFSETQ. V lost 0 bases to trimming and J lost 5 bases, with 11 bases between them. CDR3 length equals 14 residues.

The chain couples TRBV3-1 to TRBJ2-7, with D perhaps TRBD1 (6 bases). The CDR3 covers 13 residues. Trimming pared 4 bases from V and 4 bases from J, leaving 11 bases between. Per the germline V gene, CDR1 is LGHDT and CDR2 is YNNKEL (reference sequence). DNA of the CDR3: TGTGCCAGCAGCCCCCTTACAGGGTACGAGCAGTACTTC. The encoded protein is CASSPLTGYEQYF.

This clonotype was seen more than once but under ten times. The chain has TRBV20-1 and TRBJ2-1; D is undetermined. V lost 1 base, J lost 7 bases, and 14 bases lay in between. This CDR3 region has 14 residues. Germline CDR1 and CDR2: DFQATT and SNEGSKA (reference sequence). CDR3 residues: CSARVAVPRNEQFF. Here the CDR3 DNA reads TGCAGTGCTAGAGTGGCAGTGCCTAGGAATGAGCAGTTCTTC.

CDR3 in DNA: TGTGCCTGGAGGGGGATTCAGTACTTC. The encoded protein is CAWRGIQYF. V usage is TRBV30 and J usage is TRBJ2-4; unclear D gene. The CDR3 extends over 9 amino acids. Germline CDR1 GTSNPN, CDR2 SVGIG (reference sequence). Trimming left V 3 bases short and J 10 bases short, with 4 bases between.

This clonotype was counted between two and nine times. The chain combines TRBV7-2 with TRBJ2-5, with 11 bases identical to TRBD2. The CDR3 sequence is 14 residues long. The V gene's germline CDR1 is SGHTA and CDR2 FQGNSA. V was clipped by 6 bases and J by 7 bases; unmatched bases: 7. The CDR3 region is CASSLAGGGTTQYF. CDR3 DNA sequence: TGTGCCAGCAGTCTAGCGGGAGGAGGGACGACCCAGTACTTC. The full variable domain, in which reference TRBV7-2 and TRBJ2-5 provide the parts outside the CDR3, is GAGVSQSPSNKVTEKGKDVELRCDPISGHTALYWYRQSLGQGLEFLIYFQGNSAPDKSGLPSDRFSAERTGGSVSTLTIQRTQQEDSAVYLCASSLAGGGTTQYFGPGTRLLVL.

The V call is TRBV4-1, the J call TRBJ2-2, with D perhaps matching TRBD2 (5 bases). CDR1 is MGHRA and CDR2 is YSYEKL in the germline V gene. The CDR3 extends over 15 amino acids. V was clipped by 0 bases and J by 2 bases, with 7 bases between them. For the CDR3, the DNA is TGCGCCAGCAGCCAAGACCCGGGAAACACCGGGGAGCTGTTTTTT. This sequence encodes CASSQDPGNTGELFF.

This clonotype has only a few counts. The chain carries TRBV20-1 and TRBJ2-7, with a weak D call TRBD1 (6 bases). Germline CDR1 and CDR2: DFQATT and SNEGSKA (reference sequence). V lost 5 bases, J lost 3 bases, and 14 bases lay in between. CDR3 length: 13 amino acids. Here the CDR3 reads CSAEGGQNYEQYF. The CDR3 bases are TGCAGTGCTGAGGGCGGACAGAACTACGAGCAGTACTTC.

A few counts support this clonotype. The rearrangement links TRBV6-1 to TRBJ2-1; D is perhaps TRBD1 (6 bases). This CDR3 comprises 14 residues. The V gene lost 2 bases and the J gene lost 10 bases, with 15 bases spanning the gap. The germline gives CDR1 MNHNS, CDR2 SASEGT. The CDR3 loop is CASSEPSRGGEQFF. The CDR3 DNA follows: TGTGCCAGCAGTGAACCCTCCAGGGGCGGAGAGCAGTTCTTC.

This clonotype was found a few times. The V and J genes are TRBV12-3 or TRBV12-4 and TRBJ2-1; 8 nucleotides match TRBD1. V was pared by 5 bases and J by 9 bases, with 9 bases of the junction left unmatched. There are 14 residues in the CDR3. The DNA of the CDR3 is TGTGCCAGCAGTCTCAGACAGGGGTGGGTTGAGCAGTTCTTC. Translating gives CASSLRQGWVEQFF.

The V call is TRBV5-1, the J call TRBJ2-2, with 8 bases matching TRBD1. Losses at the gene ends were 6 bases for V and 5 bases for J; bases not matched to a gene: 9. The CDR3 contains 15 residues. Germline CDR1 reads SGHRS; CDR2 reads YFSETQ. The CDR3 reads CASTLTGAGTGELFF. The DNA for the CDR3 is TGCGCCAGCACCCTGACAGGGGCGGGAACCGGGGAGCTGTTTTTT.

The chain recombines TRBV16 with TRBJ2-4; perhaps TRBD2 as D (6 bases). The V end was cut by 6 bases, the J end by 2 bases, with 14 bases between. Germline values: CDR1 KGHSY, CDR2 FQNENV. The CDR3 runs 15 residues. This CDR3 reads CASRGGTDSKNIQYF. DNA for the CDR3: TGTGCCAGCAGAGGAGGGACGGATTCCAAAAACATTCAGTACTTC.

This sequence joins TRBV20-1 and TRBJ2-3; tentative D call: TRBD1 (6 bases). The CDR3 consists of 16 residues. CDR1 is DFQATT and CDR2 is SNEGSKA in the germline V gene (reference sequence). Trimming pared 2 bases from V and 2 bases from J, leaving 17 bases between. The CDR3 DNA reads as TGCAGTGCTAGAACTTACCAGGGGCTGCACACAGATACGCAGTATTTT. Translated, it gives CSARTYQGLHTDTQYF.

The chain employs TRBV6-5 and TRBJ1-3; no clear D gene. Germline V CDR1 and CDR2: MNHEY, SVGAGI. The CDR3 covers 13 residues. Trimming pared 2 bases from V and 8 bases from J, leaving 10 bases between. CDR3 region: CASSYDPGDTIYF. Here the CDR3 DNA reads TGTGCCAGCAGTTACGATCCCGGAGACACCATATATTTT.

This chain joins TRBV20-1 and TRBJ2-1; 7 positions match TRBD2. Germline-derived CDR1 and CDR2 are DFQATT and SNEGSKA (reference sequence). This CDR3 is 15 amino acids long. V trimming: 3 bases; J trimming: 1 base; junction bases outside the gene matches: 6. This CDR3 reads CSASPSSGSYNEQFF. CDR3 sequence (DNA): TGCAGTGCTAGTCCTTCTAGCGGTTCCTACAATGAGCAGTTCTTC.

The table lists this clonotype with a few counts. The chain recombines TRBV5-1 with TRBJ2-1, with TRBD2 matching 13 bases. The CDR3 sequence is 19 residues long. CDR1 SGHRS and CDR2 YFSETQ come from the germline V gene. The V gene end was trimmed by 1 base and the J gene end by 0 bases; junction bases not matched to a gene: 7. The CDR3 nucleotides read TGCGCCAGCAGCTTGTCCCGGACTAGCGGGAGTGCCTCCTACAATGAGCAGTTCTTC. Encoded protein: CASSLSRTSGSASYNEQFF.